What follows are 20 T cell receptor beta chains derived from one specimen sequenced in a study of shared clonotypes between healthy human individuals. The method was immunoSEQ multiplex PCR; TCRdb's version includes in-frame clones alone and lacks a portion of them. The sample gives about 1.1 million clones, around 77% of which show up once; about 0.94% is in the top ten. The source material was memory CD4+ T cells from PBMCs. Described subset: CD45RA-negative fraction. Every receptor here comes from a man aged 18-30 years in good health. Some clones in this sample may be carry-over from other donors' samples.

The chain has TRBV5-8 and TRBJ1-4, with 7 bases that match TRBD1. The CDR3 is 16 residues long. CDR1 SGHTS and CDR2 YDEGEE come from the germline V gene. J gave up 0 bases and V 4 bases, and 6 bases lay outside the gene matches. CDR3 loop: CASSQTGVATNEKLFF. The CDR3 nucleotides are TGTGCCAGCAGCCAAACAGGGGTCGCAACTAATGAAAAACTGTTTTTT. The full variable domain, its missing parts supplied by reference TRBV5-8 and TRBJ1-4, is EAGVTQSPTHLIKTRGQQATLRCSPISGHTSVYWYQQALGLGLQFLLWYDEGEERNRGNFPPRFSGRQFPNYSSELNVNALELEDSALYLCASSQTGVATNEKLFFGSGTQLSVL.

Written as DNA, the CDR3 is TGTGCCAGCAGCTTGCTCCTAGCGGGCAATGAGCAGTTCTTC. Amino acids: CASSLLLAGNEQFF. The chain carries TRBV5-6 and TRBJ2-1; the match to TRBD2 covers 8 bases. The CDR3 totals 14 residues. CDR1 and CDR2 from the germline V gene are SGHDT and YYEEEE. V gave up 1 base and J gave up 6 bases; unmatched junction bases: 3.

This clone was picked up many times. The rearrangement links TRBV28 to TRBJ1-4; D gene ambiguous. Per germline, CDR1 MDHEN and CDR2 SYDVKM. This CDR3 comprises 15 residues. V was clipped by 4 bases and J by 10 bases, with 19 bases between them. The CDR3 bases are TGTGCCAGCAGTTCCCACCCTGAGTTAGTCGGAAAACTGTTTTTT. Residues: CASSSHPELVGKLFF.

This clone has only a few counts. The rearrangement uses TRBV5-1 and TRBJ2-1; 10 bases agree with TRBD1. CDR3 length: 15 amino acids. Germline CDR1 and CDR2: SGHRS and YFSETQ. The V segment lost 4 bases and the J segment 0 bases; nucleotides outside the gene matches: 1. In nucleotides, the CDR3 is TGCGCCAGCAGCGGACAGGGGGGCTCCTACAATGAGCAGTTCTTC. It translates to CASSGQGGSYNEQFF.

With respect to this clone: This sample includes further DNA sequences coding for the same CDR3. This rearrangement joins TRBV5-1 to TRBJ2-3, with TRBD1 as a possible D gene (6 bases). Between the trimmed V and J ends, which lost 2 bases and 0 bases, there was a span of 7 bases. The CDR3 covers 14 residues. In germline, CDR1 is SGHRS, CDR2 YFSETQ. The CDR3 bases are TGCGCCAGCAGCTTAGGGACAAGCACAGATACGCAGTATTTT. Translating it yields CASSLGTSTDTQYF.

This sequence joins TRBV9 and TRBJ1-2; maybe TRBD1 (6 bases). Germline CDR1 SGDLS, CDR2 YYNGEE. This CDR3 comprises 14 residues. V lost 6 bases to trimming and J lost 2 bases, with 14 bases between them. The CDR3 loop reads CASTPGQPNYGYTF. The CDR3 coding sequence is TGTGCCAGCACCCCCGGACAGCCAAACTATGGCTACACCTTC.

This clone occurred once. The chain carries TRBV6-6 and TRBJ2-7; the match to TRBD2 covers 11 bases. V lost 4 bases and J lost 2; bases outside the gene matches: 4. From germline, CDR1 is MNHNY and CDR2 SVGAGI (reference sequence). The CDR3 runs 15 residues. This CDR3 reads CASSSGTSGPYEQYF. The CDR3, as DNA: TGTGCCAGCAGTTCCGGGACTAGCGGACCCTACGAGCAGTACTTC.

V usage is TRBV27 and J usage is TRBJ2-5; D call uncertain. The J call may be faulty, since TRBJ2-7 better matches the DNA end. The CDR3 sequence is 14 residues long. The germline V gene has CDR1 MNHEY and CDR2 SMNVEV (reference sequence). This chain's CDR3 is CASSLSGYVVEQYF. CDR3 nucleotide sequence: TGTGCCAGCAGTTTATCCGGGTACGTGGTCGAGCAGTACTTC.

This chain connects TRBV7-3 to TRBJ2-5; D gene unclear. Germline V gene sequence: CDR1 SGHTA, CDR2 FQGTGA. The germline V and J ends were trimmed by 1 base and 1 base, with 7 bases remaining between them. This CDR3 comprises 14 residues. Here the CDR3 reads CASSLNSAQETQYF. The CDR3 coding sequence is TGTGCCAGCAGCTTAAATTCCGCCCAAGAGACCCAGTACTTC.

The chain couples TRBV7-6 to TRBJ2-7, with a tentative D call TRBD1 (5 bases). The CDR3 totals 14 residues. Germline lookup yields CDR1 SGHVS and CDR2 FNYEAQ. Trimming removed 5 bases at V and 5 bases at J, with 16 bases between. The CDR3 DNA is TGTGCCAGCAGCCGCCTGAGTCAGGGTGACGAGCAGTACTTC. As protein: CASSRLSQGDEQYF.

The J gene is TRBJ2-7, the V gene TRBV5-1, with D maybe TRBD2 (5 bases). Per germline, CDR1 SGHRS and CDR2 YFSETQ. V lost 3 bases and J 2 bases, leaving 9 bases between the germline ends. The CDR3 covers 13 residues. CDR3 sequence: CASSWTGTYEQYF. DNA for the CDR3: TGCGCCAGCAGCTGGACTGGGACCTACGAGCAGTACTTC. Full variable domain (remainder filled in from reference TRBV5-1 and TRBJ2-7): KAGVTQTPRYLIKTRGQQVTLSCSPISGHRSVSWYQQTPGQGLQFLFEYFSETQRNKGNFPGRFSGRQFSNSRSEMNVSTLELGDSALYLCASSWTGTYEQYFGPGTRLTVT.

V gene TRBV27 combines with J gene TRBJ2-2; D may match TRBD1 or TRBD2 (5 bases each). The CDR3 covers 13 residues. From germline, CDR1 is MNHEY and CDR2 SMNVEV (reference sequence). The V and J ends lost 5 bases and 5 bases respectively, with 9 bases between them. This chain's CDR3 is CASSTGGTGELFF. CDR3 bases: TGTGCCAGCAGTACTGGGGGTACCGGGGAGCTGTTTTTT.

There are a few counts of this clone. This rearrangement joins TRBV30 to TRBJ1-1; 7 bases match TRBD1. Germline CDR1 and CDR2: GTSNPN and SVGIG (reference sequence). Germline trimming cut 5 bases from V and 5 bases from J; bases unmatched to any gene: 8. This CDR3 has 13 residues. CDR3 loop: CAWCSGGGTEAFF. CDR3 bases: TGTGCCTGGTGCTCAGGGGGTGGTACTGAAGCTTTCTTT.

For this clone: The sample holds other DNA sequences that translate to the same CDR3. The rearrangement links TRBV5-1 to TRBJ2-7; the D gene is possibly TRBD1 (5 bases). V gave up 4 bases and J gave up 2 bases, with 10 bases separating them. The germline V gene encodes CDR1 SGHRS and CDR2 YFSETQ. CDR3 length: 13 amino acids. The CDR3 coding sequence is TGCGCCAGCAGCCCCCAGGGCGCCTACGAGCAGTACTTC. Its translation is CASSPQGAYEQYF.

V is TRBV5-1 and J is TRBJ2-7, with D tentatively TRBD2 (5 bases). This CDR3 is 13 amino acids long. Per the germline V gene, CDR1 is SGHRS and CDR2 is YFSETQ. Trimming removed 4 bases from V and 12 bases from J, with 20 bases in between. The CDR3 sequence is CASSTGSTNRRYF. The CDR3 DNA is TGCGCCAGCAGCACGGGGAGTACAAATAGGCGGTACTTC.

This clone was picked up a small number of times. The rearrangement links TRBV2 to TRBJ2-1; 9 nucleotides align to TRBD2. J lost 6 bases, V lost 2 bases, and 2 bases had no gene match. The germline gives CDR1 SNHLY, CDR2 FYNNEI. The CDR3 has 14 amino acids. DNA for the CDR3: TGTGCCAGCAGTGAACTACTAGCGGGCAATGAGCAGTTCTTC. It translates to CASSELLAGNEQFF. Using reference TRBV2 and TRBJ2-1 for the parts outside the CDR3, the full variable domain is EPEVTQTPSHQVTQMGQEVILRCVPISNHLYFYWYRQILGQKVEFLVSFYNNEISEKSEIFDDQFSVERPDGSNFTLKIRSTKLEDSAMYFCASSELLAGNEQFFGPGTRLTVL.

The chain couples TRBV11-1 to TRBJ2-1, with TRBD2 identical over 11 bases. V shed 5 bases and J 8 bases; nucleotides not matched to a gene: 8. Germline-derived CDR1 and CDR2 are SGHAT and FQDESV (reference sequence). The CDR3 is 15 residues long. The DNA for the CDR3 is TGTGCCAGCAGCCGAAGTGTAGCGGGAGGGGATGAGCAGTTCTTC. It translates to CASSRSVAGGDEQFF. The full variable domain, completed using reference TRBV11-1 and TRBJ2-1, is EAEVAQSPRYKITEKSQAVAFWCDPISGHATLYWYRQILGQGPELLVQFQDESVVDDSQLPKDRFSAERLKGVDSTLKIQPAELGDSAMYLCASSRSVAGGDEQFFGPGTRLTVL.

The chain is built from TRBV5-1 and TRBJ2-7, with TRBD1 as a possible D gene (6 bases). CDR3 length equals 16 residues. V lost 1 base and J 4 bases, leaving 18 bases between the germline ends. CDR1 is SGHRS and CDR2 is YFSETQ in the germline V gene. The CDR3 region is CASSLNPPGTRYEQYF. The CDR3 DNA is TGCGCCAGCAGCTTGAATCCGCCGGGGACAAGATACGAGCAGTACTTC.

The chain uses TRBV11-1 and TRBJ1-3; D is undetermined. Germline loops: CDR1 SGHAT, CDR2 FQDESV (reference sequence). V gave up 4 bases and J gave up 4 bases, with 11 bases separating them. This CDR3 is built from 14 residues. CDR3 in DNA: TGTGCCAGCAGCTCGTGGGGAGCAGGAAACACCATATATTTT. This sequence encodes CASSSWGAGNTIYF.

This chain uses TRBV6-4 with TRBJ2-7, with D perhaps TRBD1 (7 bases). Trimming left V 4 bases short and J 6 bases short, with 16 bases between. The germline gives CDR1 MRHNA, CDR2 SNTAGT. The length of the CDR3 is 14 residues. The CDR3 bases are TGTGCCAGCAGTGTGAGCAGGGGGGCCTGCGAGCAGTACTTC. This codes for CASSVSRGACEQYF.